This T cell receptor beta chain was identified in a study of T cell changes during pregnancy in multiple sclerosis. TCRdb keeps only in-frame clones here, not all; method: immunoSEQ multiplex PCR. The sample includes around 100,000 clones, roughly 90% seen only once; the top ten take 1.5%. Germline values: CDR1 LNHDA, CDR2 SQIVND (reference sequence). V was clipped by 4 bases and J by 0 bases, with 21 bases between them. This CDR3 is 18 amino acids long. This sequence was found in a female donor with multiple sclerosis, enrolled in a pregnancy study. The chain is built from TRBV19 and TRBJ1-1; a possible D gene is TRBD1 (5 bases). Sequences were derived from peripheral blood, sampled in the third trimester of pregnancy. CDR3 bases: TGTGCCAGTAGTAAGCAGCAGGGTGGTATTAAAGTGAACACTGAAGCTTTCTTT. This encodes CASSKQQGGIKVNTEAFF. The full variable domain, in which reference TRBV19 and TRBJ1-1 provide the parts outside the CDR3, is DGGITQSPKYLFRKEGQNVTLSCEQNLNHDAMYWYRQDPGQGLRLIYYSQIVNDFQKGDIAEGYSVSREKKESFPLTVTSAQKNPTAFYLCASSKQQGGIKVNTEAFFGQGTRLTVV.